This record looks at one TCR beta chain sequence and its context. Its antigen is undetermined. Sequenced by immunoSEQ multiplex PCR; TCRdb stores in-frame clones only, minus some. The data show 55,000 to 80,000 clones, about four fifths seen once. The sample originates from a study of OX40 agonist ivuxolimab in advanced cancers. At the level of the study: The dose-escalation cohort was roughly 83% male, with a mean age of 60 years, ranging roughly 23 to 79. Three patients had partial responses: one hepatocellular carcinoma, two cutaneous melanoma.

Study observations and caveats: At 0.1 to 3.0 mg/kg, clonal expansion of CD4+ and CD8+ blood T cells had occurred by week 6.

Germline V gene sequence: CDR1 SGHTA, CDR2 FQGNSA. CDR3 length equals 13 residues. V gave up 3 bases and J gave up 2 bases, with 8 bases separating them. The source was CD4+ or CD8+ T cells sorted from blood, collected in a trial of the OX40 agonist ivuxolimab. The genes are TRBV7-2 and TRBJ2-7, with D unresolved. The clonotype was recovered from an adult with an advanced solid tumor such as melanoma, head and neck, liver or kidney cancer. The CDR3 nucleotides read TGTGCCAGCAGCTTTACCAGAACCTACGAGCAGTACTTC. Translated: CASSFTRTYEQYF.